This T cell receptor (beta chain) appears in the sequencing data of a study of identical twins. TCRdb reanalysed the 5' RACE reads using MiXCR and keeps one entry per CDR3 protein. This table has 270,000 or so distinct CDR3 sequences, about 8% appearing once. The CDR3 is made up of 15 amino acids. After removal of 3 bases from V and 3 bases from J, the junction contained 4 bases not matched to a gene. Regarding the study as a whole: The study drew conclusions from cross-sectional statistical analysis, not from following the same donors.

This clonotype was picked up many times. Antigen unknown. The donors were all healthy and Caucasian. These data were also filed under a second study, of yellow fever vaccine responses in identical twins.

J is TRBJ2-1 and V is TRBV12-3 or TRBV12-4, with 8 bases aligning to TRBD1. Sequenced material: CD8+ T cells sorted from blood. The receptor was isolated from a woman aged 18 to 35 in good health. DNA of the CDR3: TGTGCCAGCAGTTTCACAGGGGGACACTACAATGAGCAGTTCTTC. Protein: CASSFTGGHYNEQFF.